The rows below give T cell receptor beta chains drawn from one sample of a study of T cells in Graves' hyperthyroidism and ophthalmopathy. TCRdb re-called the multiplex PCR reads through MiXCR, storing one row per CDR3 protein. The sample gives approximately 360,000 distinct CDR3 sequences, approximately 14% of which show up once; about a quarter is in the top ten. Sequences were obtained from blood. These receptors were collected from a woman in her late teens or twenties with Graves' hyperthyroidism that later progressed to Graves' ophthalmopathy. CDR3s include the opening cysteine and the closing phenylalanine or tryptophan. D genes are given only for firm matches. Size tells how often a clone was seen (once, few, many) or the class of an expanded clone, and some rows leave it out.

cdr3_aa: CVSSLGLRGSTGGELFF
cdr3_nt: TGTGTCAGCAGCTTGGGTCTCCGCGGTTCCACGGGGGGGGAGCTGTTTTTT
j_call: TRBJ2-2
d_call: NA
clone_size: NA
v_call: TRBV7-3

cdr3_aa: CASSRTGTSGGELFF
cdr3_nt: TGTGCCAGCAGCCGAACCGGGACTAGCGGCGGGGAGCTGTTTTTT
j_call: TRBJ2-2
d_call: TRBD2
clone_size: many
v_call: TRBV7-2

cdr3_aa: CASSDVDTQYF
cdr3_nt: TGTGCCAGCAGTGACGTAGATACGCAGTATTTT
j_call: TRBJ2-3
d_call: NA
clone_size: many
v_call: TRBV2

cdr3_aa: CASRSSWSGTDTQYF
cdr3_nt: TGTGCCAGCAGGTCATCCTGGAGTGGCACAGATACGCAGTATTTT
j_call: TRBJ2-3
d_call: NA
clone_size: many
v_call: TRBV7-8

cdr3_aa: CASSLGTSLSDTQYF
cdr3_nt: TGTGCCAGCAGCTTAGGGACTAGCCTTTCAGATACGCAGTATTTT
j_call: TRBJ2-3
d_call: TRBD2
clone_size: many
v_call: TRBV7-9

cdr3_aa: CASRVEGIAYEQYF
cdr3_nt: TGTGCCTCACGGGTGGAGGGAATTGCCTACGAGCAGTACTTC
j_call: TRBJ2-7
d_call: NA
clone_size: many
v_call: TRBV6-1

cdr3_aa: CASQDRVYGYTF
cdr3_nt: TGTGCCAGCCAGGACAGGGTTTATGGCTACACCTTC
j_call: TRBJ1-2
d_call: TRBD1
clone_size: many
v_call: TRBV2

cdr3_aa: CASSQEGTGNEKLFF
cdr3_nt: TGTGCCAGCAGCCAAGAGGGGACAGGAAATGAAAAACTGTTTTTT
j_call: TRBJ1-4
d_call: TRBD1
clone_size: NA
v_call: TRBV11-1

cdr3_aa: CSAARDTKGTDTQYF
cdr3_nt: TGCAGTGCTGCGCGGGACACAAAGGGGACAGATACGCAGTATTTT
j_call: TRBJ2-3
d_call: NA
clone_size: many
v_call: TRBV20-1

cdr3_aa: CASSNSGGSYNEQFF
cdr3_nt: TGTGCCAGCAGTAACTCAGGGGGCTCCTACAATGAGCAGTTCTTC
j_call: TRBJ2-1
d_call: TRBD1
clone_size: NA
v_call: TRBV6-2/TRBV6-3

cdr3_aa: CASSGGGLQDYNEQFF
cdr3_nt: TGTGCCAGCAGTGGGGGGGGACTCCAAGACTACAATGAGCAGTTCTTC
j_call: TRBJ2-1
d_call: TRBD2
clone_size: few
v_call: TRBV6-1

cdr3_aa: CASSDRDSHTGELFF
cdr3_nt: TGTGCCAGCAGCGACAGGGACAGCCACACCGGGGAGCTGTTTTTT
j_call: TRBJ2-2
d_call: TRBD1
clone_size: many
v_call: TRBV7-9

cdr3_aa: CSAQGGYGYTF
cdr3_nt: TGCAGTGCGCAGGGGGGGTATGGCTACACCTTC
j_call: TRBJ1-2
d_call: TRBD1
clone_size: many
v_call: TRBV20-1

cdr3_aa: CASSFMDLNNEQFF
cdr3_nt: TGTGCCAGCAGTTTCATGGATTTAAACAATGAGCAGTTCTTC
j_call: TRBJ2-1
d_call: NA
clone_size: few
v_call: TRBV6-9

cdr3_aa: CSAQRRTDTQYF
cdr3_nt: TGCAGTGCCCAGAGGCGTACCGATACGCAGTATTTT
j_call: TRBJ2-3
d_call: NA
clone_size: NA
v_call: TRBV20-1

cdr3_aa: CAWSQGLNEKLFF
cdr3_nt: TGTGCCTGGAGTCAGGGCTTGAATGAAAAACTGTTTTTT
j_call: TRBJ1-4
d_call: NA
clone_size: many
v_call: TRBV30

cdr3_aa: CASSHGLVDTGELFF
cdr3_nt: TGTGCCAGCAGCCATGGTCTAGTGGACACCGGGGAGCTGTTTTTT
j_call: TRBJ2-2
d_call: NA
clone_size: NA
v_call: TRBV3-1

cdr3_aa: CSASRQGSARNTEAFF
cdr3_nt: TGCAGTGCTTCCCGACAGGGATCGGCTAGGAACACTGAAGCTTTCTTT
j_call: TRBJ1-1
d_call: TRBD1
clone_size: many
v_call: TRBV20-1

cdr3_aa: CASSEALGTLAKNIQYF
cdr3_nt: TGTGCCAGCAGTGAAGCGCTTGGGACGCTAGCCAAAAACATTCAGTACTTC
j_call: TRBJ2-4
d_call: NA
clone_size: few
v_call: TRBV6-1

cdr3_aa: CASSYGTSVTDTQYF
cdr3_nt: TGTGCCAGCAGTTACGGGACTAGCGTCACAGATACGCAGTATTTT
j_call: TRBJ2-3
d_call: TRBD2
clone_size: many
v_call: TRBV6-5

cdr3_aa: CASSPGLSSYEQYF
cdr3_nt: TGTGCCAGCAGTCCAGGCCTAAGCTCCTACGAGCAGTACTTC
j_call: TRBJ2-7
d_call: NA
clone_size: many
v_call: TRBV12-3/TRBV12-4

cdr3_aa: CASSVTGAGELFF
cdr3_nt: TGTGCCAGCAGCGTAACAGGGGCCGGGGAGCTGTTTTTT
j_call: TRBJ2-2
d_call: TRBD1
clone_size: many
v_call: TRBV12-3/TRBV12-4

cdr3_aa: CASSPRDTTYEQYF
cdr3_nt: TGCGCCAGCAGCCCCCGGGACACGACCTACGAGCAGTACTTC
j_call: TRBJ2-7
d_call: NA
clone_size: few
v_call: TRBV5-1

cdr3_aa: CASSPRTGNEKLFF
cdr3_nt: TGTGCCAGCAGCCCCCGGACAGGGAATGAAAAACTGTTTTTT
j_call: TRBJ1-4
d_call: TRBD1
clone_size: many
v_call: TRBV14

cdr3_aa: CASYWDRGSDEQFF
cdr3_nt: TGTGCCTCCTACTGGGACAGGGGTTCGGATGAGCAGTTCTTC
j_call: TRBJ2-1
d_call: TRBD1
clone_size: many
v_call: TRBV30

cdr3_aa: CASSYSGGSAPDTQYF
cdr3_nt: TGTGCCAGCAGTTACTCCGGGGGGAGCGCGCCAGATACGCAGTATTTT
j_call: TRBJ2-3
d_call: TRBD2
clone_size: many
v_call: TRBV6-2/TRBV6-3

cdr3_aa: CSADTPARAFF
cdr3_nt: TGCAGTGCCGACACCCCGGCCCGGGCTTTCTTT
j_call: TRBJ1-1
d_call: NA
clone_size: few
v_call: TRBV20-1

cdr3_aa: CSARAGLAGRTDTQYF
cdr3_nt: TGCAGTGCTAGAGCGGGACTAGCGGGTCGGACAGATACGCAGTATTTT
j_call: TRBJ2-3
d_call: TRBD2
clone_size: NA
v_call: TRBV20-1

cdr3_aa: CASTDLQRQGKPQHF
cdr3_nt: TGTGCCAGTACCGATCTACAGAGACAGGGAAAGCCCCAGCATTTT
j_call: TRBJ1-5
d_call: TRBD1
clone_size: few
v_call: TRBV19

cdr3_aa: CASSLVWENTEQFF
cdr3_nt: TGTGCCAGCAGCTTAGTATGGGAAAATACTGAGCAGTTCTTC
j_call: TRBJ2-1
d_call: NA
clone_size: many
v_call: TRBV7-8

cdr3_aa: CASSHLIGPPRETQYF
cdr3_nt: TGTGCCAGCAGTCACCTTATCGGTCCTCCCAGGGAGACCCAGTACTTC
j_call: TRBJ2-5
d_call: NA
clone_size: NA
v_call: TRBV28

cdr3_aa: CSAPRSSTNTGELFF
cdr3_nt: TGCAGTGCGCCGAGGTCTTCAACGAACACCGGGGAGCTGTTTTTT
j_call: TRBJ2-2
d_call: NA
clone_size: few
v_call: TRBV20-1

cdr3_aa: CASSPRQAENSPLHF
cdr3_nt: TGCGCCAGCAGCCCCCGACAGGCCGAGAATTCACCCCTCCACTTT
j_call: TRBJ1-6
d_call: NA
clone_size: many
v_call: TRBV5-1

cdr3_aa: CASSLTGSGADTQYF
cdr3_nt: TGTGCCAGCAGTTTAACCGGGAGTGGAGCAGATACGCAGTATTTT
j_call: TRBJ2-3
d_call: NA
clone_size: many
v_call: TRBV6-2/TRBV6-3

cdr3_aa: CASSLVQGSYEQYF
cdr3_nt: TGCGCCAGCAGCTTGGTACAGGGTTCCTACGAGCAGTACTTC
j_call: TRBJ2-7
d_call: NA
clone_size: many
v_call: TRBV5-1

cdr3_aa: CSAQKTRLADNNEQFF
cdr3_nt: TGCAGTGCCCAAAAAACTCGGCTAGCGGATAACAATGAGCAGTTCTTC
j_call: TRBJ2-1
d_call: TRBD2
clone_size: many
v_call: TRBV20-1

cdr3_aa: CASSPHSLIPRPSYGYTF
cdr3_nt: TGTGCCAGCAGCCCCCACTCTCTTATTCCCCGACCCTCCTATGGCTACACCTTC
j_call: TRBJ1-2
d_call: NA
clone_size: NA
v_call: TRBV7-6

cdr3_aa: CASEKRGGYGYTF
cdr3_nt: TGTGCCAGCGAGAAAAGGGGCGGCTATGGCTACACCTTC
j_call: TRBJ1-2
d_call: NA
clone_size: many
v_call: TRBV2

cdr3_aa: CASSPSSGRVEQYF
cdr3_nt: TGTGCCAGCAGCCCCTCCAGCGGGAGGGTCGAGCAGTACTTC
j_call: TRBJ2-7
d_call: TRBD2
clone_size: many
v_call: TRBV3-1

cdr3_aa: CASSLAGANYGFTF
cdr3_nt: TGTGCCAGCAGCTTGGCAGGGGCTAACTATGGCTTCACCTTC
j_call: TRBJ1-2
d_call: NA
clone_size: NA
v_call: TRBV5-4

cdr3_aa: CASSLYGQSAHGEQFF
cdr3_nt: TGTGCCAGCAGTCTTTATGGACAGTCCGCACATGGTGAGCAGTTCTTC
j_call: TRBJ2-1
d_call: NA
clone_size: many
v_call: TRBV7-3

cdr3_aa: CASSSGTAYEAFF
cdr3_nt: TGTGCCAGCAGCTCAGGGACGGCTTACGAAGCTTTCTTT
j_call: TRBJ1-1
d_call: NA
clone_size: many
v_call: TRBV7-2

cdr3_aa: CASSLAGAGVYEQYF
cdr3_nt: TGTGCCAGCAGCTTAGCGGGAGCTGGGGTCTACGAGCAGTACTTC
j_call: TRBJ2-7
d_call: TRBD2
clone_size: many
v_call: TRBV5-6